The clone carrying this TCR beta chain was seen a few times. Its antigen is currently unknown. The germline V gene has CDR1 GTSNPN and CDR2 SVGIG (reference sequence). Trimming left V 0 bases short and J 6 bases short, with 7 bases between. This CDR3 is 12 amino acids long. Libraries were prepared by immunoSEQ multiplex PCR; TCRdb keeps only in-frame clonotypes and omits some of them. The sample includes 100,000 to 150,000 clones, around 86% seen only once; the top ten take approximately 6.8%. This record comes from a study of T cell responses to AZD1222 COVID-19 vaccine. Study-wide results and caveats: CD4 TCRs covered the whole spike, strongest at regions 160-218 and 743-854.

This TCR derives from an adult in good health. This specimen was peripheral blood, taken on day 0 of AZD1222 vaccination. The chain links TRBV30 to TRBJ2-3; no clear D gene. The chain's CDR3 is CAWSVARDTQYF. The CDR3 DNA is TGTGCCTGGAGTGTGGCTAGGGATACGCAGTATTTT.